Following are 12 T cell receptor beta chains from one sample sequenced in a study of identifying expanded T cells in peripheral blood (dated by TCRdb to between 2018 and 2021). The method was the immunoSEQ multiplex PCR assay. TCRdb obtained this table from immuneACCESS and retained in-frame rearrangements with V and J assigned. These tables miss some clones; where compared with another copy, unresolved V genes account for less than half of the shortfall, and the remainder is unexplained. Counted in this sample were about 86,000 clones; 80% to 90% of them appeared once. The ten largest account for 3.5% to 5.5% of the sample. The sequenced sample was blood. The receptors were gathered from a person aged 18-70 years in good health.

DNA of the CDR3: TGTGCCAGCACGACAGGGCGCACTGAAGCTTTCTTT. Translation gives CASTTGRTEAFF. This chain connects TRBV5-8 to TRBJ1-1, with TRBD1 identical over 7 bases. The CDR3 covers 12 residues. CDR1 and CDR2 (germline): SGHTS, YDEGEE. After removal of 6 bases from V and 4 bases from J, the junction contained 3 bases not matched to a gene.

The J gene is TRBJ1-4, the V gene TRBV7-2; 7 nucleotides match TRBD1. V shed 5 bases and J 3 bases; nucleotides not matched to a gene: 6. The CDR3 loop spans 15 amino acids. Germline assignment: CDR1 SGHTA and CDR2 FQGNSA. CDR3 DNA: TGTGCCAGCAGCGTAAGGGGGCAAGCTAATGAAAAACTGTTTTTT. This translates into CASSVRGQANEKLFF.

The chain uses TRBV30 and TRBJ1-3, with a tentative D call TRBD1 (5 bases). This CDR3 is 14 amino acids long. V was clipped by 2 bases and J by 4 bases, with 12 bases between them. Germline V gene lookup returns CDR1 GTSNPN and CDR2 SVGIG (reference sequence). The CDR3 here is CAWSRGVSGNTIYF. The CDR3 DNA sequence: TGTGCCTGGAGTCGGGGGGTCTCAGGAAACACCATATATTTT.

The chain employs TRBV5-1 and TRBJ2-1, with D possibly TRBD1 on 5 matching bases. The CDR3 is 15 residues long. Germline V gene sequence: CDR1 SGHRS, CDR2 YFSETQ. Trimming took off 4 bases at V and 0 bases at J, with 11 bases between the two ends. CDR3 loop: CASSPTANSYNEQFF. In DNA form, the CDR3 reads TGCGCCAGCAGCCCGACAGCGAACTCCTACAATGAGCAGTTCTTC.

The chain combines TRBV7-2 with TRBJ2-5, with TRBD2 matching over 7 bases. Germline V lookup: CDR1 SGHTA, CDR2 FQGNSA. The CDR3 runs 14 residues. Trimming cost V 6 bases and J 4 bases; bases outside gene matches: 8. CDR3 DNA sequence: TGTGCCAGCAGACCGGGCCCGGGGGGAGAGACCCAGTACTTC. This codes for CASRPGPGGETQYF.

The DNA of the CDR3 is TGCGCCAGCAGCCAACGAATAGTGGGGGGCACCGGGGAGCTGTTTTTT. Amino acid sequence: CASSQRIVGGTGELFF. J is TRBJ2-2 and V is TRBV4-1; maybe TRBD2 (6 bases). Trimming cost V 2 bases and J 4 bases, with 14 bases left between them. In germline, CDR1 is MGHRA, CDR2 YSYEKL. CDR3 size: 16 residues.

The chain uses TRBV11-3 and TRBJ2-5; D gene uncertain. Germline CDR1 is SGHNT and CDR2 is YENEEA. With 0 bases removed from V and 5 bases from J, the gap between germline ends came to 4 bases. The CDR3 covers 12 residues. The CDR3 reads CASSLEGETQYF. The CDR3 nucleotides are TGTGCCAGCAGCTTAGAGGGGGAGACCCAGTACTTC. Looking up the rest from reference TRBV11-3 and TRBJ2-5 gives the full variable domain: EAGVVQSPRYKIIEKKQPVAFWCNPISGHNTLYWYLQNLGQGPELLIRYENEEAVDDSQLPKDRFSAERLKGVDSTLKIQPAELGDSAVYLCASSLEGETQYFGPGTRLLVL.

V is TRBV10-3 and J is TRBJ1-3; D unresolved. There are 17 residues in the CDR3. Trimming stripped 0 bases from V and 0 bases from J, with 12 bases between. CDR1 and CDR2 (germline): ENHRY, SYGVKD. For the CDR3, the DNA is TGTGCCATCAGTGAGTCTCCCGTCGGCGACTCTGGAAACACCATATATTTT. Translated: CAISESPVGDSGNTIYF.

This chain connects TRBV5-1 to TRBJ1-1; the D gene is possibly TRBD1 (5 bases). Germline V gives CDR1 SGHRS, CDR2 YFSETQ. Between the trimmed V and J ends, which lost 4 bases and 3 bases, there was a span of 16 bases. The CDR3 has 15 residues. CDR3 sequence: CASSGGSGGYTEAFF. The CDR3 nucleotides read TGCGCCAGCAGCGGAGGGTCCGGGGGTTACACTGAAGCTTTCTTT.

This clone was counted between two and nine times. The rearrangement joins TRBV18 to TRBJ2-1; TRBD2 matches 8 bases. Unmatched junction bases numbered 5, after V lost 1 base and J lost 0 bases. This CDR3 contains 17 residues. Germline V gene data show CDR1 as KGHSH and CDR2 as LQKENI. The CDR3 loop is CASSPRASGRSYNEQFF. The DNA of the CDR3 is TGTGCCAGCTCACCACGGGCTAGCGGGCGCTCCTACAATGAGCAGTTCTTC. Full variable domain (rest looked up from reference TRBV18 and TRBJ2-1): NAGVMQNPRHLVRRRGQEARLRCSPMKGHSHVYWYRQLPEEGLKFMVYLQKENIIDESGMPKERFSAEFPKEGPSILRIQQVVRGDSAAYFCASSPRASGRSYNEQFFGPGTRLTVL.

The chain employs TRBV5-1 and TRBJ1-6, with 7 nucleotides matching TRBD1. J lost 7 bases, V lost 2 bases, and 3 bases had no gene match. CDR1 and CDR2 (germline): SGHRS, YFSETQ. This CDR3 is 14 amino acids long. The CDR3 is CASSFGTANSPLHF. The DNA for the CDR3 is TGCGCCAGCAGCTTCGGGACAGCAAATTCACCCCTCCACTTT.

The gene calls are TRBV7-2 and TRBJ1-1; D not certain. This CDR3 is 13 amino acids long. CDR1 is SGHTA and CDR2 is FQGNSA in the germline V gene. Trimming left V 8 bases short and J 4 bases short, with 14 bases between. This CDR3 is CASPPQVATEAFF. The CDR3 nucleotides are TGTGCCAGCCCCCCCCAGGTTGCCACTGAAGCTTTCTTT.